Listed here are 14 T cell receptor beta chains from one sample, sequenced in a study of control samples from healthy donors and cancer patients. Method: immunoSEQ multiplex PCR; TCRdb's copy keeps in-frame clones and lacks some. The sample includes 80,000 or so clones, 85% to 90% of them seen just once. The specimen was blood. The receptor set was obtained from a man aged 45 to 65 in good health.

The gene calls are TRBV7-8 and TRBJ1-4; 7 positions agree with TRBD1. Germline loops: CDR1 SGHVS, CDR2 FQNEAQ. The CDR3 runs to 14 residues. Trimming cost V 2 bases and J 5 bases; bases outside gene matches: 2. CDR3 nucleotides: TGTGCCAGCAGCTTACAACAGGGGAATGAAAAACTGTTTTTT. It codes for CASSLQQGNEKLFF.

This clone appeared once. J is TRBJ2-3 and V is TRBV23-1; 7 bases are shared with TRBD1. TRBV23-1 is assigned to the ORF class and has an uncertain function. V shed 2 bases, J shed 2 bases, and the junction held 7 bases outside the gene matches. The CDR3 sequence is 16 residues long. In DNA form, the CDR3 reads TGCGCCAGCAGTCAAACCCCGACAGGGAACACAGATACGCAGTATTTT. Translation gives CASSQTPTGNTDTQYF.

The chain carries TRBV4-2 and TRBJ1-3; 7 bases match TRBD1. This CDR3 is built from 16 residues. Losses at the gene ends were 0 bases for V and 2 bases for J; bases not matched to a gene: 4. Germline CDR1 is LGHNA and CDR2 is YNFKEQ. CDR3: CASSQDRQGTGNTIYF. CDR3 DNA: TGTGCCAGCAGCCAAGATAGACAGGGAACTGGAAACACCATATATTTT.

The chain couples TRBV14 to TRBJ2-7, with TRBD1 matching over 10 bases. The CDR3 length is 15 residues. Germline trimming cut 4 bases from V and 1 base from J; bases unmatched to any gene: 4. Looked up from germline, CDR1 is SGHDN and CDR2 is FVKESK. Here the CDR3 DNA reads TGTGCCAGCAGCCTAACGGGACAGGGGTCCTACGAGCAGTACTTC. It encodes CASSLTGQGSYEQYF.

The rearrangement links TRBV18 to TRBJ1-3; D might be TRBD1 (6 bases). The germline V and J ends were trimmed by 3 bases and 0 bases, with 12 bases remaining between them. The CDR3 is made up of 16 amino acids. Germline lookup yields CDR1 KGHSH and CDR2 LQKENI. The CDR3 DNA reads TGTGCCAGCTCACCGGGGGCCGAACACTCTGGAAACACCATATATTTT. Amino acids: CASSPGAEHSGNTIYF.

V is TRBV5-6 and J is TRBJ2-3, with TRBD2 matching 9 bases. Germline trimming cut 4 bases from V and 4 bases from J; bases unmatched to any gene: 4. CDR1 and CDR2 from the germline V gene are SGHDT and YYEEEE. The CDR3 has 14 amino acids. CDR3 protein: CASSGTSSADTQYF. The DNA of the CDR3 is TGTGCCAGCAGCGGGACTAGCAGCGCAGATACGCAGTATTTT.

The chain couples TRBV30 to TRBJ2-3, with D possibly TRBD1 on 5 matching bases. The CDR3 covers 14 residues. From germline, CDR1 is GTSNPN and CDR2 SVGIG (reference sequence). Trimming left V 3 bases short and J 0 bases short, with 10 bases between. CDR3: CAWRTAMSTDTQYF. In DNA, the CDR3 is TGTGCCTGGAGGACAGCCATGAGCACAGATACGCAGTATTTT.

The chain is built from TRBV3-1 (or the pseudogene TRBV3-2) and TRBJ2-1; D tentatively fits TRBD1 or TRBD2 (5 bases each). Trimming took 1 base from V and 8 from J, leaving 21 bases between them. CDR1 and CDR2 from the germline V gene are LGHDT and YNNKEL (reference sequence). This CDR3 region has 17 residues. The CDR3 protein is CASSQVSGTLRVDEQFF. CDR3 DNA sequence: TGTGCCAGCAGCCAAGTGTCCGGGACCCTCAGAGTCGATGAGCAGTTCTTC.

This chain joins TRBV5-1 and TRBJ2-1; D is ambiguous. The CDR3 spans 15 residues. Trimming pared 1 base from V and 5 bases from J, leaving 13 bases between. Germline V lookup: CDR1 SGHRS, CDR2 YFSETQ. The CDR3 DNA is TGCGCCAGCAGCTTGTATCCGGTTGGTAACAATGAGCAGTTCTTC. This sequence encodes CASSLYPVGNNEQFF.

For the CDR3, the DNA is TGTGCCAGCAGTTTATCCCACAGGGGAAATGAAAAACTGTTTTTT. Translation gives CASSLSHRGNEKLFF. The V gene is TRBV27, the J gene TRBJ1-4; 7 bases agree with TRBD1. CDR1 is MNHEY and CDR2 is SMNVEV in the germline V gene (reference sequence). V trimming: 0 bases; J trimming: 5 bases; junction bases outside the gene matches: 3. The CDR3 has 15 residues.

The count of this clone is one. The rearrangement uses TRBV19 and TRBJ2-7; perhaps TRBD1 as D (5 bases). The CDR3 is 13 amino acids. Trimming took 3 bases from V and 5 from J, leaving 11 bases between them. Germline CDR1 is LNHDA and CDR2 is SQIVND (reference sequence). The CDR3 sequence is CASSMGRADEQYF. The CDR3 DNA reads as TGTGCCAGTAGTATGGGCAGGGCGGACGAGCAGTACTTC.

This clone was picked up one time. The rearrangement joins TRBV3-1 (or the pseudogene TRBV3-2) to TRBJ1-2; D not resolved. Per germline, CDR1 LGHDT and CDR2 YNNKEL (reference sequence). This CDR3 comprises 12 residues. V was shortened by 1 base and J by 7 bases, with 7 bases between the two germline ends. CDR3 residues: CASSQVRSGYTF. CDR3 coding DNA: TGTGCCAGCAGCCAAGTACGGAGTGGCTACACCTTC.

V gene TRBV20-1 combines with J gene TRBJ1-3; TRBD1 is a possible D gene (5 bases). With 3 bases removed from V and 3 bases from J, the gap between germline ends came to 18 bases. Germline V CDR1 and CDR2: DFQATT, SNEGSKA (reference sequence). CDR3 size: 16 residues. CDR3 nucleotides: TGCAGTGCTAGTCCCCTGCGGGGGACCGTTGGAAACACCATATATTTT. Protein sequence: CSASPLRGTVGNTIYF.

The V gene is TRBV5-6, the J gene TRBJ1-5; D remains ambiguous. The CDR3 length is 15 residues. CDR1 is SGHDT, CDR2 YYEEEE, per germline. With 2 bases removed from V and 0 bases from J, the gap between germline ends came to 9 bases. CDR3 coding DNA: TGTGCCAGCAGCTTTGGTATCTCTAGCAATCAGCCCCAGCATTTT. Amino acids: CASSFGISSNQPQHF.